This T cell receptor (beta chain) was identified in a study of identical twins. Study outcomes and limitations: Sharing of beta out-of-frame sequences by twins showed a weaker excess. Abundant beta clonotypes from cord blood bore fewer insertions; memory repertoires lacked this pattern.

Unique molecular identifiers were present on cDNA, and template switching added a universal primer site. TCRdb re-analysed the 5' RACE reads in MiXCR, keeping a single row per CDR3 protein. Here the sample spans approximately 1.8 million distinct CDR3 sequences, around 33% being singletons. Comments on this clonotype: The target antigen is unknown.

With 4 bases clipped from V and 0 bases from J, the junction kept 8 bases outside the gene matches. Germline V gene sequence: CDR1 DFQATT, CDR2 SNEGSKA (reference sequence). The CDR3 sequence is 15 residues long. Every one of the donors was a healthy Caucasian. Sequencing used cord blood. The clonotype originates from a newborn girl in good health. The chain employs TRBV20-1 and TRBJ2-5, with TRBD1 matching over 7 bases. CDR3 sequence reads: CSATRGQSYQETQYF. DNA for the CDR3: TGCAGTGCTACGAGGGGACAGTCCTACCAAGAGACCCAGTACTTC.